The 27 T cell receptor beta chains in this list originate from one sample, sequenced in a study of beta chain features in type 1 diabetes. No antigen has been identified for these receptors. Findings and caveats of the study: Shortening of TCRB CDR3s, moderate but significant, appeared in all four CD4+ subsets of Type 1 diabetes patients.

Reverse transcribing all isolated RNA meant expressed TCRB transcripts were sequenced. The method was immunoSEQ multiplex PCR; TCRdb's version includes in-frame clones alone and lacks a portion of them. The sample shows 20,000 to 30,000 clones, 49% of them seen only once. The source material was stem cell memory CD4+ T cells from blood. The source of these receptors is a man aged 30-40 years with type 1 diabetes.

The chain employs TRBV2 and TRBJ1-2, with 12 bases that match TRBD1. The germline V gene has CDR1 SNHLY and CDR2 FYNNEI. This CDR3 is built from 14 residues. The V and J ends lost 6 bases and 4 bases, in that order; junction bases with no gene match: 3. CDR3 sequence (DNA): TGTGCCAGCAGGGGGACAGGGGGCGGCTATGGCTACACCTTC. Protein product: CASRGTGGGYGYTF.

This clone was detected only a few times. The V gene is TRBV5-1, the J gene TRBJ2-2; a possible D gene is TRBD1 (5 bases). V shed 4 bases and J shed 0 bases, with 7 bases lying between them. This CDR3 region has 14 residues. CDR1 is SGHRS, CDR2 YFSETQ, per germline. DNA for the CDR3: TGCGCCAGCAGCAAGACAGCGAACACCGGGGAGCTGTTTTTT. Its protein product is CASSKTANTGELFF.

This clone was seen more than once but under ten times. The chain joins TRBV4-2 to TRBJ2-3; D gene uncertain. This CDR3 contains 15 residues. V lost 0 bases and J 2 bases, leaving 9 bases between the germline ends. CDR1 and CDR2 (germline): LGHNA, YNFKEQ. The CDR3 DNA reads TGTGCCAGCAGCCAAGATTCCGACTTCACAGATACGCAGTATTTT. Amino acid sequence: CASSQDSDFTDTQYF.

V and J are TRBV12-5 and TRBJ2-1; perhaps TRBD1 as D (6 bases). This CDR3 is 12 amino acids long. V lost 6 bases and J lost 4, with 7 bases in between. The germline V gene has CDR1 LGHNT and CDR2 FRNRAP. In DNA form, the CDR3 reads TGTGCTAGTGGGGACAGATACAATGAGCAGTTCTTC. This encodes CASGDRYNEQFF.

This clone showed up just a few times. The J gene is TRBJ2-3, the V gene TRBV4-1; D remains ambiguous. V gave up 2 bases and J gave up 3 bases, with 9 bases separating them. The germline V gene encodes CDR1 MGHRA and CDR2 YSYEKL. This CDR3 has 14 residues. Written as DNA, the CDR3 is TGCGCCAGCAGCCAACTCTGGCCAACAGATACGCAGTATTTT. This codes for CASSQLWPTDTQYF.

This clone was detected only a few times. J is TRBJ2-7 and V is TRBV7-2, with TRBD1 matching 11 bases. V trimming: 6 bases; J trimming: 4 bases; junction bases outside the gene matches: 11. This CDR3 comprises 16 residues. Germline CDR1 is SGHTA and CDR2 is FQGNSA. The CDR3, as DNA: TGTGCCAGCAGTTTGACCCGGGACAGGGGGAGATACGAGCAGTACTTC. Protein: CASSLTRDRGRYEQYF.

A note on this clone: The DNA is omitted, as the CDR3 cannot be located on it reliably, and the CDR3 follows TCRdb's listing. This chain uses TRBV5-1 with TRBJ1-2; the DNA was not compared with TRBD1, the D call given in the table. The germline gives CDR1 SGHRS, CDR2 YFSETQ. Ends included, the CDR3 has 13 residues. CDR3 protein: CASRFGQGAHNTF.

The table lists this clone with a few counts. The V gene is TRBV4-1, the J gene TRBJ2-7; 14 bases are a match to TRBD2. Unmatched junction bases numbered 4, after V lost 3 bases and J lost 3 bases. Germline CDR1 is MGHRA and CDR2 is YSYEKL. This CDR3 region has 16 residues. The CDR3 region has the DNA TGCGCCAGCAGCCAGGGGGGACTAGCGGGGGACTACGAGCAGTACTTC. It is translated as CASSQGGLAGDYEQYF.

The genes are TRBV28 and TRBJ2-7; 7 bases map to TRBD2. Germline lookup yields CDR1 MDHEN and CDR2 SYDVKM. This CDR3 is built from 16 residues. V lost 5 bases, J lost 0 bases, and 10 bases stayed unmatched. The CDR3 loop reads CASSLHSSGTSYEQYF. The CDR3 nucleotides read TGTGCCAGCAGTCTCCATTCTAGCGGAACCTCCTACGAGCAGTACTTC. The full variable domain, with the rest looked up from reference TRBV28 and TRBJ2-7, is DVKVTQSSRYLVKRTGEKVFLECVQDMDHENMFWYRQDPGLGLRLIYFSYDVKMKEKGDIPEGYSVSREKKERFSLILESASTNQTSMYLCASSLHSSGTSYEQYFGPGTRLTVT.

Only a few counts were recorded for this clone. This chain uses TRBV19 with TRBJ2-3; a weak D match, TRBD2 (6 bases). Trimming cost V 3 bases and J 4 bases, with 11 bases left between them. CDR3 length: 14 amino acids. CDR1 and CDR2 (germline): LNHDA, SQIVND (reference sequence). DNA of the CDR3: TGTGCCAGTAGTATCGGCGGCGGGGCAGATACGCAGTATTTT. Translation gives CASSIGGGADTQYF.

This clone has only a few counts. This chain connects TRBV2 to TRBJ2-3; TRBD1 aligns across 8 bases. The CDR3 runs to 13 residues. Germline V gene lookup returns CDR1 SNHLY and CDR2 FYNNEI. Trimming at V came to 4 bases and at J to 4 bases, leaving 1 base not matched to a gene. The CDR3 reads CASSAQGADTQYF. The CDR3 DNA reads TGTGCCAGCAGTGCACAGGGGGCAGATACGCAGTATTTT.

In nucleotides, the CDR3 is TGTGCCAGCAGAGGCAGGCAGGGATTATTGGACGAGCAGTACTTC. This sequence encodes CASRGRQGLLDEQYF. The rearrangement joins TRBV27 to TRBJ2-7, with D perhaps TRBD1 (5 bases). The CDR3 has 15 residues. The germline V gene encodes CDR1 MNHEY and CDR2 SMNVEV (reference sequence). V was shortened by 6 bases and J by 5 bases, with 20 bases between the two germline ends.

The chain employs TRBV5-6 and TRBJ1-1; a weak D match, TRBD1 (5 bases). The CDR3 covers 15 residues. V was pared by 3 bases and J by 3 bases, with 15 bases between. Germline CDR1 reads SGHDT; CDR2 reads YYEEEE. CDR3 amino acids: CASSWMGSRDTEAFF. As DNA, the CDR3 is TGTGCCAGCAGCTGGATGGGCTCCAGGGACACTGAAGCTTTCTTT.

This chain uses TRBV6-6 with TRBJ2-1; a possible D gene is TRBD2 (5 bases). Germline V gene data show CDR1 as MNHNY and CDR2 as SVGAGI (reference sequence). Between the trimmed V and J ends, which lost 6 bases and 6 bases, there was a span of 18 bases. This CDR3 region has 15 residues. The DNA for the CDR3 is TGTGCCAGCAGCAAATACCTTGTTGGGAGCAATGAGCAGTTCTTC. Protein sequence: CASSKYLVGSNEQFF.

As regards this clone: Germline is not matched at one junction end, which may reflect a read error. V usage is TRBV7-7 and J usage is TRBJ2-3; 11 bases line up with TRBD2. This CDR3 is built from 16 residues. Germline CDR1 reads SSHAT; CDR2 reads FNYEAQ (reference sequence). The CDR3 DNA reads TGTGCTAGCAGCCCTACTAGCGGGGGCGGCACAGATACGCAGTATTTT. This sequence encodes CASSPTSGGGTDTQYF.

The chain recombines TRBV18 with TRBJ1-2; the match to TRBD1 covers 7 bases. The V gene end was trimmed by 3 bases and the J gene end by 6 bases; junction bases not matched to a gene: 7. CDR1 is KGHSH and CDR2 is LQKENI in the germline V gene. This CDR3 spans 14 amino acids. CDR3 coding DNA: TGTGCCAGCTCACCGGGGGACAGTGGGGATGGCTACACCTTC. It translates to CASSPGDSGDGYTF.

V is TRBV5-1 and J is TRBJ2-3; 7 nucleotides agree with TRBD2. After removal of 0 bases from V and 5 bases from J, the junction contained 9 bases not matched to a gene. CDR3 length: 16 residues. The germline V gene has CDR1 SGHRS and CDR2 YFSETQ. The DNA of the CDR3 is TGCGCCAGCAGCTTGGAGCCTAGCGGTGGGAGAGATACGCAGTATTTT. It yields the protein CASSLEPSGGRDTQYF.

The rearrangement uses TRBV27 and TRBJ2-5; perhaps TRBD2 as D (5 bases). This CDR3 contains 14 residues. With 5 bases removed from V and 2 bases from J, the gap between germline ends came to 12 bases. Germline-derived CDR1 and CDR2 are MNHEY and SMNVEV (reference sequence). DNA of the CDR3: TGTGCCAGCAGTCAGAGGGCTTCTCAAGAGACCCAGTACTTC. Protein: CASSQRASQETQYF.

The V gene is TRBV7-9, the J gene TRBJ1-1; no firm D call. V was shortened by 1 base and J by 1 base, with 7 bases between the two germline ends. The CDR3 runs to 14 residues. Looked up from germline, CDR1 is SEHNR and CDR2 is FQNEAQ (reference sequence). The CDR3 is CASSLGSGNTEAFF. CDR3 sequence (DNA): TGTGCCAGCAGCTTAGGTTCAGGGAACACTGAAGCTTTCTTT.

The chain joins TRBV13 to TRBJ2-2; D remains unclear. Trimming cost V 5 bases and J 0 bases, with 13 bases left between them. Germline CDR1 and CDR2: PRHDT and FYEKMQ (reference sequence). The CDR3 contains 16 residues. The CDR3 here is CASSPRLETNTGELFF. The CDR3 DNA reads as TGTGCCAGCAGCCCCCGCCTAGAGACGAACACCGGGGAGCTGTTTTTT.

The V and J genes are TRBV25-1 and TRBJ1-2, with 8 bases fitting TRBD1. The junction had 6 bases not matched to a gene; V was cut back by 1 base and J by 5 bases. The CDR3 runs to 15 residues. Germline lookup yields CDR1 MGHDK and CDR2 SYGVNS. CDR3 sequence reads: CASSESGQGAYGYTF. The CDR3 DNA reads as TGTGCCAGCAGTGAATCGGGTCAGGGGGCGTATGGCTACACCTTC.

This chain links TRBV7-8 with TRBJ2-1, with 10 bases aligning to TRBD2. V lost 0 bases to trimming and J lost 7 bases; unmatched junction nucleotides: 9. Germline V gene lookup returns CDR1 SGHVS and CDR2 FQNEAQ. The CDR3 runs to 17 residues. The CDR3 loop is CASSLAGLASGVNEQFF. In DNA, the CDR3 is TGTGCCAGCAGCTTAGCGGGACTAGCGTCAGGGGTAAATGAGCAGTTCTTC.

The rearrangement uses TRBV2 and TRBJ2-2; 12 nucleotides agree with TRBD2. V lost 6 bases, J lost 5 bases, and 1 base stayed unmatched. This CDR3 has 14 residues. The germline gives CDR1 SNHLY, CDR2 FYNNEI. CDR3 region: CASRGTSGTGELFF. The CDR3 coding sequence is TGTGCCAGCAGGGGGACTAGCGGGACCGGGGAGCTGTTTTTT.

The V gene is TRBV29-1, the J gene TRBJ2-5; 11 positions agree with TRBD2. The J call may not be correct, given that the DNA end is closer to TRBJ2-7. CDR1 is SQVTM, CDR2 ANQGSEA, per germline. CDR3 length: 14 amino acids. CDR3: CSVGSSGGSYEQYF. The CDR3 DNA follows: TGCAGCGTGGGATCTAGCGGGGGGTCCTACGAGCAGTACTTC.

J is TRBJ1-4 and V is TRBV27; D is perhaps TRBD1 (6 bases). CDR3 length equals 15 residues. Trimming left V 4 bases short and J 5 bases short, with 14 bases between. Germline V gene lookup returns CDR1 MNHEY and CDR2 SMNVEV (reference sequence). In nucleotides, the CDR3 is TGTGCCAGCAGTTGGGGGGGGGCTGGGAATGAAAAACTGTTTTTT. It is translated as CASSWGGAGNEKLFF.

V is TRBV25-1 and J is TRBJ2-7; 8 bases align to TRBD1. Germline V gene data show CDR1 as MGHDK and CDR2 as SYGVNS. After removal of 4 bases from V and 7 bases from J, the junction contained 6 bases not matched to a gene. This CDR3 is built from 13 residues. Written as DNA, the CDR3 is TGTGCCAGCAGTGCGACAGGGGTGAGGGAGCAGTACTTC. Protein product: CASSATGVREQYF.

The chain joins TRBV10-1 to TRBJ2-3; 8 bases map to TRBD1. Germline loops: CDR1 WNHNN, CDR2 SYGVQD (reference sequence). This CDR3 is 15 amino acids long. Trimming removed 8 bases from V and 0 bases from J; junction bases left unmatched: 7. The CDR3 coding sequence is TGCGCCAGCGCCCAGGGGGCCCTAAGCACAGATACGCAGTATTTT. Its protein is CASAQGALSTDTQYF.